A selection of T cell receptor beta chains follows, all from one sample in a study of blood T cell repertoires in COVID-19. Sequenced by immunoSEQ multiplex PCR; TCRdb stores in-frame clones only, minus some. Among almost 70,000 clones listed, nearly 90% were seen once. The sample taken for sequencing was peripheral blood. The receptor set was obtained from a woman aged 45-65 years with active COVID-19. CDR3s include the opening cysteine and the closing phenylalanine or tryptophan. Fields, in order: V gene, J gene, D gene, clone size, CDR3 protein, CDR3 DNA. D genes are given only for firm matches. Clone size, where shown, is once, few, many, or a class for clones that have expanded.

V: TRBV28
J: TRBJ2-7
D: TRBD2
size: .
CDR3: CASSLSAGGPYEQYF
DNA: TGTGCCAGCAGTTTATCGGCGGGAGGCCCCTACGAGCAGTACTTC

V: TRBV10-3
J: TRBJ1-3
D: .
size: .
CDR3: CAISEWGGPGNTIYF
DNA: TGTGCCATCAGTGAGTGGGGGGGCCCTGGAAACACCATATATTTT

V: TRBV3-1/TRBV3-2
J: TRBJ2-3
D: .
size: .
CDR3: CASSQAASTDTQYF
DNA: TGTGCCAGCAGCCAAGCGGCTAGCACCGATACGCAGTATTTT

V: TRBV6-4
J: TRBJ1-3
D: TRBD1
size: .
CDR3: CASRNVRRDSFSGNTIYF
DNA: TGTGCCAGCAGAAACGTCCGCCGGGACAGTTTCTCTGGAAACACCATATATTTT

V: TRBV27
J: TRBJ2-4
D: .
size: .
CDR3: CASSLDPPEGLVDIQYF
DNA: TGTGCCAGCAGTTTAGACCCCCCGGAGGGATTAGTGGACATTCAGTACTTC

V: TRBV7-9
J: TRBJ1-4
D: .
size: .
CDR3: CASSFQGEKLFF
DNA: TGTGCCAGCAGCTTCCAGGGCGAAAAACTGTTTTTT

V: TRBV30
J: TRBJ2-7
D: TRBD1
size: .
CDR3: CAWSVGQGSYEQYF
DNA: TGTGCCTGGAGTGTCGGACAGGGATCCTACGAGCAGTACTTC

V: TRBV30
J: TRBJ2-3
D: TRBD1
size: .
CDR3: CAWSAGQGPDTQYF
DNA: TGTGCCTGGAGTGCGGGACAGGGGCCGGATACGCAGTATTTT

V: TRBV5-3
J: TRBJ2-1
D: .
size: .
CDR3: CARSLGAAVGVNEQFF
DNA: TGTGCCAGAAGCTTGGGGGCGGCTGTAGGGGTCAATGAGCAGTTCTTC

V: TRBV9
J: TRBJ2-7
D: TRBD2
size: .
CDR3: CASSETSGYEQYF
DNA: TGTGCCAGCAGCGAGACTAGCGGGTACGAGCAGTACTTC

V: TRBV4-1
J: TRBJ2-7
D: .
size: .
CDR3: CASSQETDRSYEQYF
DNA: TGCGCCAGCAGCCAAGAGACTGACCGCTCCTACGAGCAGTACTTC

V: TRBV28
J: TRBJ1-4
D: .
size: .
CDR3: CASRDPGGAGNEKLFF
DNA: TGTGCCAGCAGAGATCCGGGAGGGGCCGGTAATGAAAAACTGTTTTTT

V: TRBV7-9
J: TRBJ1-4
D: TRBD1
size: .
CDR3: CASSLLGRGNEKLFF
DNA: TGTGCCAGCAGCTTATTGGGCAGGGGGAATGAAAAACTGTTTTTT

V: TRBV6-5
J: TRBJ1-1
D: .
size: .
CDR3: CASSTGVNTEAFF
DNA: TGTGCCAGCAGTACCGGAGTGAACACTGAAGCTTTCTTT

V: TRBV3-1/TRBV3-2
J: TRBJ1-2
D: .
size: .
CDR3: CASSQDLEGYYGYTF
DNA: TGTGCCAGCAGCCAAGATTTGGAGGGCTACTATGGCTACACCTTC

V: TRBV10-3
J: TRBJ1-1
D: .
size: .
CDR3: CAISPTGIAEAFF
DNA: TGTGCCATCAGTCCCACAGGGATCGCTGAAGCTTTCTTT

V: TRBV4-1
J: TRBJ1-4
D: .
size: .
CDR3: CASSQHTTRKLFF
DNA: TGCGCCAGCAGCCAGCACACCACGAGGAAACTGTTTTTT

V: TRBV29-1
J: TRBJ2-1
D: TRBD1
size: .
CDR3: CSVTGQQNSYNEQFF
DNA: TGCAGCGTCACGGGACAGCAAAATTCCTACAATGAGCAGTTCTTC

V: TRBV28
J: TRBJ2-5
D: TRBD1
size: .
CDR3: CASSLETGGGRETQYF
DNA: TGTGCCAGCAGTTTAGAGACAGGGGGCGGGCGAGAGACCCAGTACTTC

V: TRBV13
J: TRBJ2-1
D: .
size: .
CDR3: CASSMWTDDNEQFF
DNA: TGTGCCAGCAGCATGTGGACAGACGACAATGAGCAGTTCTTC

V: TRBV7-2
J: TRBJ2-2
D: TRBD2
size: .
CDR3: CASSYLTSGNTGELFF
DNA: TGTGCCAGCAGCTACCTGACTAGCGGGAACACCGGGGAGCTGTTTTTT

V: TRBV5-1
J: TRBJ2-3
D: .
size: .
CDR3: CASSLVAGNQMHSDTQYF
DNA: TGCGCCAGCAGCTTGGTCGCAGGGAACCAGATGCACAGTGATACGCAGTATTTT

V: TRBV5-8
J: TRBJ1-2
D: TRBD1
size: .
CDR3: CASSLPRDRDNYGYTF
DNA: TGTGCCAGCAGCCTACCCCGGGACAGGGATAACTATGGCTACACCTTC

V: TRBV19
J: TRBJ2-7
D: TRBD2
size: .
CDR3: CASSSPGLAGLYEQYF
DNA: TGTGCCAGTAGTTCCCCCGGACTAGCGGGCCTGTACGAGCAGTACTTC

V: TRBV24-1
J: TRBJ1-2
D: TRBD1
size: .
CDR3: CATSQGANGYTF
DNA: TGTGCCACCAGCCAGGGGGCTAACGGCTACACCTTC

V: TRBV6-6
J: TRBJ1-2
D: TRBD1
size: .
CDR3: CASSYSSTGGYGYTF
DNA: TGTGCCAGCAGTTACTCATCGACAGGGGGATATGGTTACACCTTC

V: TRBV4-1
J: TRBJ2-3
D: .
size: .
CDR3: CATQRLAGTDTQYF
DNA: TGCGCCACCCAGCGGCTAGCTGGGACAGATACGCAGTATTTT

V: TRBV27
J: TRBJ2-1
D: TRBD2
size: .
CDR3: CASRGETSGPYNEQFF
DNA: TGTGCCAGCAGGGGAGAGACTAGCGGCCCCTACAATGAGCAGTTCTTC

V: TRBV4-1
J: TRBJ2-2
D: .
size: once
CDR3: CASSQVLLGDRELFF
DNA: TGCGCCAGCAGCCAAGTCCTATTGGGAGATCGGGAGCTGTTTTTT

V: TRBV21-1
J: TRBJ2-3
D: .
size: .
CDR3: CASSPRATDTQYF
DNA: TGTGCCAGCAGCCCGAGAGCCACAGATACGCAGTATTTT

V: TRBV3-1/TRBV3-2
J: TRBJ1-5
D: .
size: .
CDR3: CASSQGTSQPQHF
DNA: TGTGCCAGCAGCCAAGGGACATCCCAGCCCCAGCATTTT

V: TRBV9
J: TRBJ1-2
D: .
size: once
CDR3: CASSVAGEYGYTF
DNA: TGTGCCAGCAGCGTAGCCGGGGAGTATGGCTACACCTTC

V: TRBV18
J: TRBJ2-1
D: TRBD1
size: .
CDR3: CASSPWTGSKNEQFF
DNA: TGTGCCAGCTCACCATGGACAGGGTCGAAGAATGAGCAGTTCTTC

V: TRBV7-8
J: TRBJ2-3
D: TRBD2
size: .
CDR3: CASSFIRGLAGATDTQYF
DNA: TGTGCCAGCAGCTTCATCCGCGGACTAGCGGGAGCCACAGATACGCAGTATTTT

V: TRBV27
J: TRBJ2-1
D: TRBD1
size: .
CDR3: CASSNTPGTGDSSTNEQFF
DNA: TGTGCCAGCAGTAACACTCCCGGGACAGGGGACTCTTCAACTAATGAGCAGTTCTTC

V: TRBV10-2
J: TRBJ2-7
D: .
size: .
CDR3: CASSESRQNYEQYF
DNA: TGCGCCAGCAGTGAGTCGCGGCAAAACTACGAGCAGTACTTC

V: TRBV15
J: TRBJ1-2
D: .
size: .
CDR3: CATSRDSGMGNYGYTF
DNA: TGTGCCACCAGCAGAGACTCGGGGATGGGGAACTATGGCTACACCTTC

V: TRBV9
J: TRBJ2-2
D: .
size: .
CDR3: CASSRTQNTGELFF
DNA: TGTGCCAGCAGCCGGACACAGAACACCGGGGAGCTGTTTTTT

V: TRBV9
J: TRBJ2-1
D: TRBD2
size: .
CDR3: CASNQGLADYNEQFF
DNA: TGTGCCAGCAACCAAGGGCTAGCGGATTACAATGAGCAGTTCTTC

V: TRBV5-6
J: TRBJ1-5
D: .
size: .
CDR3: CASSRRNNQPQHF
DNA: TGTGCCAGCAGCCGGAGGAATAATCAGCCCCAGCATTTT

V: TRBV10-3
J: TRBJ2-1
D: TRBD2
size: .
CDR3: CAISALGLAGGNEQFF
DNA: TGTGCCATCAGTGCCCTGGGACTAGCGGGCGGAAATGAGCAGTTCTTC